The rows below give T cell receptor beta chains drawn from one sample of a study of blood T cell repertoires in COVID-19. Data came from immunoSEQ multiplex PCR; TCRdb stores just in-frame clones and leaves some out. The data hold about 220,000 clones, with around 81% observed a single time. Specimen: peripheral blood. These receptors all stem from a human donor in a cohort sampled during active COVID-19. The CDR3 runs from the conserved cysteine through the conserved F or W. The order of the fields is D gene, clone size, V gene, J gene, CDR3 DNA, CDR3 protein. D genes are given only for firm matches. Not every row has a clone size; where given, it reads once, few, many or a size class.

-,-,TRBV4-1,TRBJ2-5,TGCGCCAGCAGCCAAGACACAGGGAGAAAGACCCAGTACTTC,CASSQDTGRKTQYF
-,-,TRBV5-1,TRBJ1-2,TGCGCCAGCAGCTTGTCCGGGGGAGACGCCTCATATGGCTACACCTTC,CASSLSGGDASYGYTF
-,-,TRBV5-6,TRBJ2-5,TGTGCCAGTATCTTCAGGGGTGCAGAGACCCAGTACTTC,CASIFRGAETQYF
TRBD1,-,TRBV6-1,TRBJ1-3,TGTGCCAGCAGTGAAGTGGGGACAGCTGGAAACACCATATATTTT,CASSEVGTAGNTIYF
TRBD1,-,TRBV24-1,TRBJ2-7,TGTGCCACCAGTGATTTCCGGGACAGGAGTCCTACGGGCTACGAGCAGTACTTC,CATSDFRDRSPTGYEQYF
-,-,TRBV25-1,TRBJ1-3,TGTGCCAGCAGTTACCTATCTGGAAACACCATATATTTT,CASSYLSGNTIYF
TRBD1,-,TRBV28,TRBJ1-2,TGTGCCAGCAGTTCCACAGGGGAATCAAGTGGCTACACCTTC,CASSSTGESSGYTF
-,-,TRBV24-1,TRBJ1-3,TGTGCCACCAGTGATTCTCTTGGAAACACCATATATTTT,CATSDSLGNTIYF
TRBD1,once,TRBV3-1/TRBV3-2,TRBJ1-6,TGTGCCAGCAGCCAATCTGACAGGGGGGGGTGGAACAATTCACCCCTCCACTTT,CASSQSDRGGWNNSPLHF
-,few,TRBV9,TRBJ1-1,TGTGCCAGCAGCGTAGATCCACAATTGGCTGAAGCTTTCTTT,CASSVDPQLAEAFF
-,-,TRBV4-1,TRBJ2-5,TGCGCCAGCAGCCAAGATCCGTCTAGCCCAAAAGAGACCCAGTACTTC,CASSQDPSSPKETQYF
-,-,TRBV7-9,TRBJ2-3,TGTGCCAGCAGCCGGGATACGCAGTATTTT,CASSRDTQYF
-,-,TRBV7-9,TRBJ1-2,TGTGCCAGCAGCTTAAGTGGGAGGAATGGCTACACCTTC,CASSLSGRNGYTF
-,-,TRBV7-2,TRBJ2-3,TGTGCCAGCAGCTCGGGGGTACTTGATCTAACGCAGTATTTT,CASSSGVLDLTQYF
TRBD1,few,TRBV29-1,TRBJ1-1,TGCAGCGTTGACTCAGGGGGCACTGAAGCTTTCTTT,CSVDSGGTEAFF
TRBD2,-,TRBV28,TRBJ2-1,TGTGCCAGCACCCCGGGACTAGCGGGAAAATACAATGAGCAGTTCTTC,CASTPGLAGKYNEQFF
TRBD1,-,TRBV6-1,TRBJ1-1,TGTGCCAGCAGTGAAGCACAGGGGGCTTTCTTT,CASSEAQGAFF